This note documents a single TCR beta chain sequence. Its target is unknown. This entry is derived from a study of T cells after yellow fever vaccination. CDR3 length equals 14 residues. V shed 4 bases and J shed 3 bases, with 12 bases lying between them. Germline lookup yields CDR1 LNHDA and CDR2 SQIVND (reference sequence). TCRdb re-derived calls from the 5' RACE reads in MiXCR, one entry per CDR3 protein. In the table there are some 200,000 distinct CDR3 sequences, approximately 10% of which are singletons. Study-level results: Most clones from primary vaccination were detected again post-booster (just over 95% CD4, about 88% CD8). A small proportion of clonotypes was detected in both the CD4 and CD8 compartments.

This rearrangement joins TRBV19 to TRBJ1-1; D gene unclear. The origin of this receptor is a man between 18 and 35 years old who received the YFV17D yellow fever vaccine. Here the sequenced sample was CD8+ T cells sorted from PBMCs, taken 15 days after the yellow fever booster vaccination. As DNA, the CDR3 is TGTGCCAGTAGTACCGATTGGGGAGACACTGAAGCTTTCTTT. Amino acids: CASSTDWGDTEAFF. The entire variable domain, with the rest obtained from reference TRBV19 and TRBJ1-1, is as follows: DGGITQSPKYLFRKEGQNVTLSCEQNLNHDAMYWYRQDPGQGLRLIYYSQIVNDFQKGDIAEGYSVSREKKESFPLTVTSAQKNPTAFYLCASSTDWGDTEAFFGQGTRLTVV.